The 29 T cell receptor beta chains in this list originate from one sample, sequenced in a study of somatic mutations in cytotoxic T cells in rheumatoid arthritis (dated by TCRdb to 2016 to 2017). Libraries were made using the immunoSEQ multiplex PCR assay. Here the immuneACCESS table is served through TCRdb, limited to in-frame sequences with V and J called. Missing clones are a known gap in these copies; in checked studies unresolved V genes cover under half, and the rest lacks a known reason. The sample table lists 8,500 to 13,000 clones, roughly 70% of them with a count of one. The ten largest clones take up about 38% of the sample. Sequenced: CD8+ T cells sorted from blood. Source of these receptors: an adult with rheumatoid arthritis.

This clone was found a few times. The V gene is TRBV28, the J gene TRBJ1-1; 9 positions match TRBD1. The germline CDR1 and CDR2 sequences are MDHEN and SYDVKM. Germline trimming cut 5 bases from V and 6 bases from J; bases unmatched to any gene: 7. The CDR3 consists of 14 residues. The CDR3 protein is CASSLTDRGAEAFF. CDR3 DNA: TGTGCCAGCAGTCTAACGGACAGGGGCGCTGAAGCTTTCTTT.

This sequence joins TRBV11-2 and TRBJ1-1; a possible D gene is TRBD1 (6 bases). V was clipped by 6 bases and J by 7 bases, with 15 bases between them. The CDR3 is 13 residues long. Per the germline V gene, CDR1 is SGHAT and CDR2 is FQNNGV. CDR3 sequence (DNA): TGTGCCAGCAGTCCTGGGACAATCGTTGAAGCTTTCTTT. Translated: CASSPGTIVEAFF.

The chain uses TRBV29-1 and TRBJ2-7; no firm D call. Germline V gene lookup returns CDR1 SQVTM and CDR2 ANQGSEA. Between the trimmed V and J ends, which lost 1 base and 4 bases, there was a span of 8 bases. This CDR3 comprises 12 residues. In DNA form, the CDR3 reads TGCAGCGTTGAAGGGAATCGGTACGAGCAGTACTTC. Amino acid sequence: CSVEGNRYEQYF.

The chain recombines TRBV7-3 with TRBJ2-1, with TRBD2 matching over 10 bases. This CDR3 contains 17 residues. Germline CDR1 is SGHTA and CDR2 is FQGTGA. V shed 0 bases and J 4 bases; nucleotides not matched to a gene: 6. The CDR3 nucleotides read TGTGCCAGCAGCTTAACGGGAGGGACTAGCGCTTACAATGAGCAGTTCTTC. As protein: CASSLTGGTSAYNEQFF.

This clone was detected a few times. This chain links TRBV19 with TRBJ2-7, with D perhaps matching TRBD1 (6 bases). Trimming left V 10 bases short and J 0 bases short, with 13 bases between. CDR1 and CDR2 from the germline V gene are LNHDA and SQIVND (reference sequence). The CDR3 totals 13 residues. CDR3 nucleotide sequence: TGTGCCACCCAGGGGCCAGGCTCCTACGAGCAGTACTTC. Encoded protein: CATQGPGSYEQYF.

The chain recombines TRBV5-6 with TRBJ2-7; D possibly corresponds to TRBD1 (6 bases). V was shortened by 1 base and J by 6 bases, with 23 bases between the two germline ends. The CDR3 length is 17 residues. Germline V gene sequence: CDR1 SGHDT, CDR2 YYEEEE. In DNA form, the CDR3 reads TGTGCCAGCAGCTTGTTTTCGACAGGCCGGGCCCGGGTCGAGCAGTACTTC. Its translation is CASSLFSTGRARVEQYF.

The chain links TRBV9 to TRBJ2-2, with TRBD1 matching over 9 bases. V trimming: 5 bases; J trimming: 0 bases; junction bases outside the gene matches: 8. Germline V gene lookup returns CDR1 SGDLS and CDR2 YYNGEE. This CDR3 region has 17 residues. The CDR3 here is CASSFKTGGPNTGELFF. For the CDR3, the DNA is TGTGCCAGCAGTTTCAAGACAGGGGGTCCGAACACCGGGGAGCTGTTTTTT.

The V and J genes are TRBV11-3 and TRBJ2-1, with unresolved D. The CDR3 contains 12 residues. Germline lookup yields CDR1 SGHNT and CDR2 YENEEA. The V gene lost 1 base and the J gene lost 5 bases, with 3 bases spanning the gap. For the CDR3, the DNA is TGTGCCAGCAGCTTAGGGGACAATGAGCAGTTCTTC. Translating gives CASSLGDNEQFF.

The chain has TRBV7-8 and TRBJ1-2; D is possibly TRBD1 (6 bases). The CDR3 loop spans 15 amino acids. The V gene's germline CDR1 is SGHVS and CDR2 FQNEAQ. Trimming removed 2 bases from V and 4 bases from J, with 14 bases in between. CDR3 nucleotide sequence: TGTGCCAGCAGCTTAAGTTCAGGGGATCCCTATGGCTACACCTTC. This gives the protein CASSLSSGDPYGYTF.

There are a few counts of this clone. The genes are TRBV12-5 and TRBJ1-1; D not certain. The V gene lost 1 base and the J gene lost 0 bases, with 3 bases spanning the gap. The CDR3 covers 13 residues. The germline V gene encodes CDR1 LGHNT and CDR2 FRNRAP. CDR3 DNA: TGTGCTAGTGGTTTGGGGGTGAACACTGAAGCTTTCTTT. Translating gives CASGLGVNTEAFF. Full variable domain (remainder filled in from reference TRBV12-5 and TRBJ1-1): DARVTQTPRHKVTEMGQEVTMRCQPILGHNTVFWYRQTMMQGLELLAYFRNRAPLDDSGMPKDRFSAEMPDATLATLKIQPSEPRDSAVYFCASGLGVNTEAFFGQGTRLTVV.

The V call is TRBV9, the J call TRBJ2-2; possible D gene TRBD2, 6 bases. CDR3 length equals 16 residues. Germline CDR1 SGDLS, CDR2 YYNGEE. Trimming stripped 3 bases from V and 1 base from J, with 13 bases between. The CDR3 coding sequence is TGTGCCAGCAGCGGGAGGGTGGGCCAGAACACCGGGGAGCTGTTTTTT. This translates into CASSGRVGQNTGELFF.

The chain employs TRBV2 and TRBJ2-2; 11 positions match TRBD1. The junction had 4 bases not matched to a gene; V was cut back by 7 bases and J by 6 bases. This CDR3 comprises 14 residues. The V gene's germline CDR1 is SNHLY and CDR2 FYNNEI. For the CDR3, the DNA is TGTGCCAGCACCGGGACAGGGGGGGCCGGGGAGCTGTTTTTT. Translation gives CASTGTGGAGELFF. The variable domain in full, with the rest retrieved from reference TRBV2 and TRBJ2-2, is EPEVTQTPSHQVTQMGQEVILRCVPISNHLYFYWYRQILGQKVEFLVSFYNNEISEKSEIFDDQFSVERPDGSNFTLKIRSTKLEDSAMYFCASTGTGGAGELFFGEGSRLTVL.

This rearrangement joins TRBV5-1 to TRBJ2-7; D possibly uses TRBD1 or TRBD2 (5 bases each). Trimming pared 1 base from V and 3 bases from J, leaving 17 bases between. CDR1 and CDR2 (germline): SGHRS, YFSETQ. This CDR3 is 16 amino acids long. The CDR3 loop reads CASSLIGPGPYYEQYF. In DNA, the CDR3 is TGCGCCAGCAGCTTGATTGGACCGGGACCCTACTACGAGCAGTACTTC.

The chain uses TRBV5-4 and TRBJ2-7; possible D gene TRBD2, 5 bases. V gave up 0 bases and J gave up 3 bases, with 7 bases separating them. This CDR3 has 13 residues. Per the germline V gene, CDR1 is SGHNT and CDR2 is YYREEE (reference sequence). CDR3 coding DNA: TGTGCCAGCAGCTTGGGGACTCACTACGAGCAGTACTTC. Its protein product is CASSLGTHYEQYF.

The table lists this clone with a count of one. V and J are TRBV18 and TRBJ1-2; no clear D. Germline CDR1 reads KGHSH; CDR2 reads LQKENI. The CDR3 is 15 residues long. Trimming pared 1 base from V and 9 bases from J, leaving 18 bases between. The CDR3 bases are TGTGCCAGCTCACCACTACGTCATCATATCCCCAGCTACACCTTC. It codes for CASSPLRHHIPSYTF.

This chain uses TRBV21-1 with TRBJ1-1. TRBV21-1 is a listed pseudogene. CDR3 length: 14 residues. The CDR3 DNA follows: TGTGCCAGCAGCCCCAATCGGGGTAACACTGAAGCTTTCTTT. This translates into CASSPNRGNTEAFF.

This clone has more than one count but fewer than ten. The chain employs TRBV27 and TRBJ2-1; D remains unclear. The CDR3 runs 11 residues. V shed 4 bases and J shed 5 bases, with 3 bases lying between them. Germline CDR1 reads MNHEY; CDR2 reads SMNVEV (reference sequence). The CDR3 loop is CASSSHNEQFF. The CDR3 bases are TGTGCCAGCAGTTCCCACAATGAGCAGTTCTTC.

The chain couples TRBV7-8 to TRBJ1-3; weak D call: TRBD1 (5 bases). Germline CDR1 and CDR2: SGHVS and FQNEAQ. Trimming took 0 bases from V and 7 from J, leaving 22 bases between them. The CDR3 covers 18 residues. CDR3 nucleotides: TGTGCCAGCAGCTTAGCGCCTTGGGAGGGAGCAGAGGGGAACACCATATATTTT. Translation: CASSLAPWEGAEGNTIYF.

This chain links TRBV7-2 with TRBJ2-3, with a tentative D call TRBD2 (6 bases). Trimming took off 0 bases at V and 2 bases at J, with 9 bases between the two ends. Germline CDR1 is SGHTA and CDR2 is FQGNSA. The CDR3 runs 15 residues. CDR3 DNA sequence: TGTGCCAGCAGCTTAGCGGGGGGAACCACAGATACGCAGTATTTT. It yields the protein CASSLAGGTTDTQYF.

This clone was counted between two and nine times. V usage is TRBV7-8 and J usage is TRBJ1-1, with 10 bases identical to TRBD1. The germline CDR1 and CDR2 sequences are SGHVS and FQNEAQ. The V segment lost 1 base and the J segment 1 base; nucleotides outside the gene matches: 12. This CDR3 contains 19 residues. The CDR3 DNA reads as TGTGCCAGCAGCTTAGACCGGGACAGGGGAGGGGAAGAGAACACTGAAGCTTTCTTT. Its protein product is CASSLDRDRGGEENTEAFF.

The rearrangement uses TRBV7-2 and TRBJ2-7; maybe TRBD2 (5 bases). Germline loops: CDR1 SGHTA, CDR2 FQGNSA. With 5 bases removed from V and 5 bases from J, the gap between germline ends came to 16 bases. CDR3 size: 14 residues. The CDR3 region has the DNA TGTGCCAGCAGCCGGACCCCGGAGGTCCACGAGCAGTACTTC. This gives the protein CASSRTPEVHEQYF.

Concerning this clone itself: An end of the junction does not agree with germline; a read error may underlie this. V is TRBV7-9 and J is TRBJ1-1; D remains unclear. The CDR3 loop spans 15 amino acids. In germline, CDR1 is SEHNR, CDR2 FQNEAQ (reference sequence). The CDR3 is CASRLVGIPNTEAFF. The CDR3 coding sequence is TGTGCCAGCAGATTAGTCGGGATTCCGAACACTGAAGCTTTCTTT.

This clone occurred a few times. This chain links TRBV4-2 with TRBJ2-1; D gene uncertain. Germline CDR1 reads LGHNA; CDR2 reads YNFKEQ. Between the trimmed V and J ends, which lost 0 bases and 0 bases, there was a span of 9 bases. The CDR3 runs to 16 residues. The CDR3 loop is CASSQDPVPSYNEQFF. The CDR3 nucleotides read TGTGCCAGCAGCCAAGACCCAGTCCCCTCCTACAATGAGCAGTTCTTC.

This sequence joins TRBV7-2 and TRBJ2-3; D not certain. Germline assignment: CDR1 SGHTA and CDR2 FQGNSA. The CDR3 is 15 residues long. V was cut by 1 base and J by 2 bases, with 10 bases left in between. This CDR3 reads CASSLVSVPTDTQYF. DNA for the CDR3: TGTGCCAGCAGCTTAGTGTCTGTCCCCACAGATACGCAGTATTTT.

The chain uses TRBV7-9 and TRBJ2-1, with D possibly called TRBD1 or TRBD2 (5 bases each). Germline CDR1 reads SEHNR; CDR2 reads FQNEAQ (reference sequence). The CDR3 runs 16 residues. Trimming cost V 5 bases and J 0 bases, with 14 bases left between them. The DNA for the CDR3 is TGTGCCAGCAGCCCGACCGGGACGGCCTCCTACAATGAGCAGTTCTTC. Its protein is CASSPTGTASYNEQFF.

The J gene is TRBJ2-3, the V gene TRBV19; D not resolved. The CDR3 spans 14 residues. V lost 4 bases and J lost 6, with 14 bases in between. Germline-derived CDR1 and CDR2 are LNHDA and SQIVND (reference sequence). CDR3 sequence (DNA): TGTGCCAGTAGTACCCAGGACCCCTCTGATACGCAGTATTTT. Translation gives CASSTQDPSDTQYF. The complete variable domain, with remaining parts taken from reference TRBV19 and TRBJ2-3, reads DGGITQSPKYLFRKEGQNVTLSCEQNLNHDAMYWYRQDPGQGLRLIYYSQIVNDFQKGDIAEGYSVSREKKESFPLTVTSAQKNPTAFYLCASSTQDPSDTQYFGPGTRLTVL.

V usage is TRBV2 and J usage is TRBJ2-5, with D unresolved. V was pared by 2 bases and J by 3 bases, with 10 bases between. The V gene's germline CDR1 is SNHLY and CDR2 FYNNEI. The CDR3 runs to 14 residues. The CDR3 here is CASSELVRKETQYF. The CDR3 DNA reads as TGTGCCAGCAGTGAACTGGTCAGAAAAGAGACCCAGTACTTC.

This clone was found a few times. The chain uses TRBV9 and TRBJ1-1, with a tentative D call TRBD1 (6 bases). This CDR3 region has 14 residues. V lost 3 bases, J lost 3 bases, and 12 bases lay in between. CDR1 SGDLS and CDR2 YYNGEE come from the germline V gene. CDR3 sequence reads: CASSAGGADTEAFF. The CDR3 region has the DNA TGTGCCAGCAGCGCCGGGGGGGCGGACACTGAAGCTTTCTTT.

V usage is TRBV4-1 and J usage is TRBJ1-1; TRBD1 matches at 9 bases. This CDR3 is built from 15 residues. Germline V lookup: CDR1 MGHRA, CDR2 YSYEKL. Germline trimming cut 3 bases from V and 7 bases from J; bases unmatched to any gene: 9. As DNA, the CDR3 is TGCGCCAGCAGCCACAAAGGACAGGGGAGGTATGAAGCTTTCTTT. This sequence encodes CASSHKGQGRYEAFF.